These 2 T cell receptor beta chains came from one sample sequenced in a study of cytomegalovirus exposure and HLA in healthy donors. The PCR employed 60 Vbeta primers together with 13 Jbeta primers. Data came from immunoSEQ multiplex PCR; TCRdb stores just in-frame clones and leaves some out. The repertoire has under 200,000 clones, more than 80% of them found once; the top ten carry 1.5% to 2%. Sample: PBMCs. The source of these receptors is a woman younger than 35 in good health and CMV-seronegative.

Only a few counts were recorded for this clone. The V and J genes are TRBV2 and TRBJ2-5, with D possibly TRBD2 on 7 matching bases. The V end was cut by 7 bases, the J end by 4 bases, with 16 bases between. The CDR3 is 14 residues long. CDR1 is SNHLY, CDR2 FYNNEI, per germline. The CDR3 nucleotides are TGTGCCAGCACCGGTGGGGGGGCCGCAGAGACCCAGTACTTC. Protein product: CASTGGGAAETQYF.

The chain is built from TRBV7-3 and TRBJ1-2; 10 bases agree with TRBD1. The CDR3 is made up of 14 amino acids. Germline V gene sequence: CDR1 SGHTA, CDR2 FQGTGA. V shed 4 bases, J shed 8 bases, and the junction held 7 bases outside the gene matches. The CDR3 is CASSSTGGAEGYTF. The CDR3 DNA is TGTGCCAGCAGCTCGACAGGGGGCGCGGAGGGCTACACCTTC. Based on the CDR3 plus reference TRBV7-3 and TRBJ1-2, the full variable domain is GAGVSQTPSNKVTEKGKYVELRCDPISGHTALYWYRQSLGQGPEFLIYFQGTGAADDSGLPNDRFFAVRPEGSVSTLKIQRTERGDSAVYLCASSSTGGAEGYTFGSGTRLTVV.